This T cell receptor beta chain was recorded in a study of vaccination and CD4 T cells after COVID-19. Study as a whole: The convalescents comprised six males and four females, two of them Hispanic.

In regard to this clonotype: The antigen is not known.

V was trimmed by 8 bases and J by 0 bases, leaving 10 bases between them. This CDR3 region has 13 residues. Germline CDR1 is MNHNS and CDR2 is SASEGT. The Oncomine TCR Beta short-read assay sequenced DNA from cultured CD4+ T cells. Genomic DNA from cultured CD4+ T cells was extracted. One entry per CDR3 protein results from TCRdb running MiXCR on the PCR reads. The table shows about 11,000 distinct CDR3 sequences, with roughly 73% occurring only once. Treatment noted: approximately 10-day PBMC culture with coronavirus spike peptide pools or control peptides (ViraFEST assay). The culture of some 2.1 million PBMCs per well included approximately 9.3 IU/ml IL-2 and 9.5 to 10 ug/ml peptide pools.

Sample: CD4+ T cells from blood, cultured in vitro. This receptor was obtained from a human donor who had recovered from COVID-19. This chain connects TRBV6-1 to TRBJ1-2; D is possibly TRBD1 (5 bases). In DNA form, the CDR3 reads TGTGCCAGCGGGGGTACCTCTAACTATGGCTACACCTTC. It specifies CASGGTSNYGYTF.